Listed here is a single T cell receptor beta chain. Original methodology: Reference gene primer amplification gave estimated nucleated cell counts. This table comes from immunoSEQ multiplex PCR, and its TCRdb copy is limited to in-frame clones, with some not included. V, J and clone size were drawn from that table, and D and trimming were deduced from the DNA. The data hold approximately 500,000 clones, with approximately 85% observed a single time. The data belong to a study of blood T cell repertoires in COVID-19. Study-wide context: Donors in the United States, Italy and Spain gave samples during acute or convalescent COVID-19. Sources were T cells, B-cell-depleted T cells, or PBMCs; the material itself was cDNA or gDNA.

The germline gives CDR1 SGHAT, CDR2 FQNNGV. V trimming: 0 bases; J trimming: 4 bases; junction bases outside the gene matches: 2. This CDR3 contains 14 residues. The sequenced sample consisted of peripheral blood. The genes are TRBV11-2 and TRBJ2-7; 8 nucleotides line up with TRBD2. This TCR was sampled from a human donor in a cohort sampled during active COVID-19. This chain's CDR3 is CASSLDGRGYEQYF. CDR3 coding DNA: TGTGCCAGCAGCTTAGACGGGAGGGGATACGAGCAGTACTTC.